This TCR beta chain was sequenced in a study of circulating and synovial CD4+ cells in juvenile arthritis. Study results and limitations: Traditional Vbeta family usage analysis missed the pathogenic-like versus bulk difference. Circulating pathogenic-like lymphocytes shared a substantially higher fraction of CDR3 sequences with synovium than bulk blood. Some such blood samples were as oligoclonal as synovium. T cell genome counts differed by at least an order of magnitude between CPL and CD4 samples.

Germline CDR1 MDHEN, CDR2 SYDVKM. V lost 5 bases, J lost 4 bases, and 0 bases stayed unmatched. The CDR3 length is 13 residues. Sequencing used immunoSEQ multiplex PCR; TCRdb keeps in-frame clones, though not all of them. This repertoire shows 25,000 to 35,000 clones, roughly 93% found once; its top ten account for roughly 3.1%. In the case of this clone: The antigen is unknown.

Sequencing used CD4+ T cells from blood. The chain combines TRBV28 with TRBJ2-4, with TRBD1 identical over 9 bases. This TCR was sampled from a human donor with juvenile idiopathic arthritis. The CDR3 protein is CASSGTGKNIQYF. CDR3 sequence (DNA): TGTGCCAGCAGTGGGACAGGGAAAAACATTCAGTACTTC.